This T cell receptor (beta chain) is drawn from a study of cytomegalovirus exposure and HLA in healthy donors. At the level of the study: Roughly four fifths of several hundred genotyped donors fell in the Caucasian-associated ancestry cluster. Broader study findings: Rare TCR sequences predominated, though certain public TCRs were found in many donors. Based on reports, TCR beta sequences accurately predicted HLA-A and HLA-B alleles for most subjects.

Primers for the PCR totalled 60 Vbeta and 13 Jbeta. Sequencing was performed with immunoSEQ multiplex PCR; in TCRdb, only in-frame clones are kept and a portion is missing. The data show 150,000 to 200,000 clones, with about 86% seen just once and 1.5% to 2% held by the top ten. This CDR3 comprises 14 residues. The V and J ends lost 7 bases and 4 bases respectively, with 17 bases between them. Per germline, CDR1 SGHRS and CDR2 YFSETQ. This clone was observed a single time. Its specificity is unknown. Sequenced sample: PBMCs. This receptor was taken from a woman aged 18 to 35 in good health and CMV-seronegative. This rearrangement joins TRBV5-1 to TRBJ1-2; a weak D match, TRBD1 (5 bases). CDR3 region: CASWGGDYAYGYTF. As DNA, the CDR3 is TGCGCCAGCTGGGGCGGGGACTATGCCTATGGCTACACCTTC.